A selection of T cell receptor beta chains follows, all from one sample in a study of Ad26.COV2.S vaccination and SARS-CoV-2 variants. Profiling relied on immunoSEQ multiplex PCR, and the TCRdb table lists in-frame clones only, not all of them. The sample carries about 400,000 clones, roughly 85% recorded once. Sequencing was performed on peripheral blood, taken in a trial of Ad26.COV2.S vaccine versus placebo. The source of these receptors is a person aged 18-60 years who received the Ad26.COV2.S COVID-19 vaccine or a placebo. Both conserved end residues are part of each CDR3. The D gene is left open where the match is weak. For some rows the clone size is stated as once, few or many, or as a class when expanded; others skip it.

v_call	d_call	j_call	clone_size	cdr3_aa	cdr3_nt
TRBV6-5	-	TRBJ1-1	few	CASRKDTEAFF	TGTGCCAGCAGGAAGGACACTGAAGCTTTCTTT
TRBV7-2	-	TRBJ1-6	few	CASSLGEAGSPLHF	TGTGCCAGCAGCTTGGGGGAGGCCGGATCACCCCTCCACTTT
TRBV25-1	TRBD2	TRBJ2-5	-	CASSKLAGGNQETQYF	TGTGCCAGCAGTAAACTAGCGGGAGGGAATCAAGAGACCCAGTACTTC
TRBV5-1	-	TRBJ1-5	-	CASSLAGTANQPQHF	TGCGCCAGCAGCTTGGCGGGCACAGCCAATCAGCCCCAGCATTTT
TRBV5-1	-	TRBJ1-1	-	CASSLDWGTEAFF	TGCGCCAGCAGCTTGGATTGGGGCACTGAAGCTTTCTTT
TRBV5-1	-	TRBJ2-7	-	CASSFGQGGNEQYF	TGCGCCAGCAGCTTCGGGCAGGGAGGTAACGAGCAGTACTTC
TRBV11-1	TRBD1	TRBJ1-1	once	CASSPDRRFEAFF	TGTGCCAGCAGCCCGGACAGGCGCTTTGAAGCTTTCTTT
TRBV24-1	-	TRBJ2-1	-	CATSDTTGNEQFF	TGTGCCACCAGTGACACCACCGGCAATGAGCAGTTCTTC
TRBV28	TRBD1	TRBJ1-1	once	CASSLGTGGRGTEAFF	TGTGCCAGCAGTCTTGGGACAGGGGGGCGCGGAACTGAAGCTTTCTTT
TRBV27	-	TRBJ2-3	-	CASSLRGNTQYF	TGTGCCAGCAGTTTAAGAGGGAATACGCAGTATTTT
TRBV28	TRBD2	TRBJ2-7	-	CASSSQRVSSGGNEQYF	TGTGCCAGCAGTTCGCAGAGGGTATCTAGCGGGGGTAACGAGCAGTACTTC
TRBV18	-	TRBJ1-2	-	CASSPTRPGQANYGYTF	TGTGCCAGCTCACCCACCCGTCCCGGCCAAGCTAACTATGGCTACACCTTC
TRBV7-9	TRBD2	TRBJ2-2	-	CASSPGLAGGPTGELFF	TGTGCCAGCAGCCCGGGACTAGCGGGAGGGCCCACCGGGGAGCTGTTTTTT
TRBV5-1	TRBD2	TRBJ2-7	-	CASSWGLAETYEQYF	TGCGCCAGCAGCTGGGGACTAGCGGAAACCTACGAGCAGTACTTC
TRBV5-1	TRBD1	TRBJ1-2	-	CASSLTQGALYGYTF	TGCGCCAGCAGCTTGACTCAGGGGGCCCTCTATGGCTACACCTTC
TRBV5-1	TRBD1	TRBJ2-1	-	CASSSGTGTHEQFF	TGCGCCAGCAGCTCCGGGACAGGGACCCATGAGCAGTTCTTC
TRBV4-1	-	TRBJ2-7	-	CASSQEGGISYEQYF	TGCGCCAGCAGCCAAGAGGGGGGTATATCCTACGAGCAGTACTTC
TRBV3-1/TRBV3-2	-	TRBJ2-7	-	CASSQALYEQYF	TGTGCCAGCAGCCAAGCTCTCTACGAGCAGTACTTC
TRBV15	TRBD1	TRBJ1-5	-	CATSRDRAGGPYSNQPQHF	TGTGCCACCAGCAGAGATAGGGCAGGGGGCCCCTATAGCAATCAGCCCCAGCATTTT
TRBV4-3	-	TRBJ2-2	-	CASSQGSLDTGELFF	TGCGCCAGCAGCCAAGGTAGCCTCGACACCGGGGAGCTGTTTTTT
TRBV5-6	-	TRBJ2-3	once	CASSSPPGQTDTQYF	TGTGCCAGCAGCTCCCCGCCAGGGCAAACGGATACGCAGTATTTT
TRBV6-5	-	TRBJ1-1	-	CASSYLGGATEAFF	TGTGCCAGCAGTTACCTCGGGGGGGCAACTGAAGCTTTCTTT
TRBV6-5	-	TRBJ1-2	-	CASSTTVDGYTF	TGTGCCAGCAGCACAACGGTGGATGGCTACACCTTC
TRBV27	-	TRBJ1-3	-	CASSLSYDSYSGNTIYF	TGTGCCAGCAGTTTATCGTATGACAGCTACTCTGGAAACACCATATATTTT
TRBV2	-	TRBJ1-2	-	CASSRNRETNYGYTF	TGTGCCAGCAGCAGAAACAGAGAGACTAACTATGGCTACACCTTC
TRBV18	-	TRBJ1-2	-	CASSLPSVSGNGYTF	TGTGCCAGCTCACTACCTAGCGTTTCCGGGAATGGCTACACCTTC
TRBV11-3	TRBD2	TRBJ2-5	-	CASSPQGLARETQYF	TGTGCCAGCAGCCCCCAGGGACTAGCGAGAGAGACCCAGTACTTC
TRBV6-5	-	TRBJ2-5	-	CACRERGLETQYF	TGTGCCTGTAGGGAACGGGGGTTGGAGACCCAGTACTTC
TRBV7-9	-	TRBJ1-1	-	CASSFLTGLGNTEAFF	TGTGCCAGCAGCTTCCTTACGGGTTTGGGGAACACTGAAGCTTTCTTT
TRBV5-1	TRBD1	TRBJ2-1	-	CASSSAGQGYNEQFF	TGCGCCAGCAGCTCAGCGGGACAGGGCTACAATGAGCAGTTCTTC
TRBV5-5	TRBD2	TRBJ2-4	-	CASSIGLAVAKNIQYF	TGTGCCAGCAGCATCGGACTAGCTGTAGCCAAAAACATTCAGTACTTC
TRBV5-6	-	TRBJ2-1	-	CASGRAGSSSYNEQFF	TGTGCCAGCGGGCGGGCGGGATCGAGCTCCTACAATGAGCAGTTCTTC
TRBV6-6	-	TRBJ1-6	-	CASRSPTSSNSPLHF	TGTGCCAGCAGATCCCCTACAAGTAGTAATTCACCCCTCCACTTT
TRBV27	-	TRBJ1-3	-	CASGSPSMRNTIYF	TGTGCCAGCGGCAGTCCCTCGATGCGAAACACCATATATTTT
TRBV21-1	-	TRBJ1-1	-	CASSPRDRGRNTEAFF	TGTGCCAGCAGCCCCCGGGACAGGGGGCGGAACACTGAAGCTTTCTTT
TRBV7-9	TRBD1	TRBJ2-1	-	CASSHTPFRDSSSYNEQFF	TGTGCCAGCAGCCATACCCCTTTCCGGGACAGTAGCTCCTACAATGAGCAGTTCTTC
TRBV4-1	-	TRBJ2-2	-	CASSPADGGGLQWELFF	TGCGCCAGCAGTCCCGCAGATGGGGGCGGGTTACAGTGGGAGCTGTTTTTT
TRBV19	-	TRBJ2-7	-	CASSLLKTASYEQYF	TGTGCCAGTAGTCTGTTGAAGACAGCCTCCTACGAGCAGTACTTC
TRBV7-6	-	TRBJ1-1	-	CASSLVGTDTEAFF	TGTGCCAGCAGCTTAGTTGGAACGGACACTGAAGCTTTCTTT
TRBV19	TRBD1	TRBJ1-5	-	CASSLRTGSGQPQHF	TGTGCCAGTAGTTTACGGACAGGCTCAGGGCAGCCCCAGCATTTT
TRBV6-2/TRBV6-3	-	TRBJ2-2	few	CASSQQGFTGELFF	TGTGCCAGCAGTCAACAGGGATTCACCGGGGAGCTGTTTTTT
TRBV5-1	-	TRBJ2-7	-	CASSPLTGYEQYF	TGCGCCAGCAGCCCATTAACAGGGTACGAGCAGTACTTC
TRBV12-3/TRBV12-4	-	TRBJ1-6	-	CASSIRGIRSLHF	TGTGCCAGCAGTATTCGGGGGATTCGATCCCTCCACTTT
TRBV6-2/TRBV6-3	-	TRBJ1-1	-	CASSYRFMNTEAFF	TGTGCCAGCAGTTACAGGTTTATGAACACTGAAGCTTTCTTT